This TCR beta chain was documented in a study of post-analysis software for immune sequencing data. About the research overall: Disease courses included relapsing-remitting, secondary progressive and progressive-relapsing multiple sclerosis. Study-level results: Compared with controls, patients showed significantly lower normalized Chao1 diversity. Under the F measure, samples that were prepared in one batch clustered strongly together. In patients, 4 to 6 TRBV segments were more frequent than in controls, with TRBV5-6, TRBV5-1 and TRBV20-1 among them.

To note about this clonotype: Its antigen remains unidentified.

TCR beta libraries were prepared from cDNA with unique molecular identifiers. About 500,000 cDNA molecules were obtained per 1 to 10 million input T cells. TCRdb re-analysed the PCR reads in MiXCR, keeping a single row per CDR3 protein. The sample gives hundreds of thousands of distinct CDR3 sequences, roughly 46% of which show up once; 9.5% to 13% is in the top ten. The germline CDR1 and CDR2 sequences are WNHNN and SYGVQD (reference sequence). Trimming left V 2 bases short and J 6 bases short, with 12 bases between. The CDR3 sequence is 14 residues long. This clonotype originated in a girl aged 5 to 17 with multiple sclerosis. The chain uses TRBV10-1 and TRBJ2-3; D may correspond to TRBD1 or TRBD2 (5 bases each). Sequenced sample: blood. The CDR3 protein is CASSELGWGDTQYF. CDR3 nucleotide sequence: TGCGCCAGCAGTGAGCTGGGATGGGGGGATACGCAGTATTTT.